These 22 T cell receptor beta chains share one sample of origin, sequenced in a study of beta chain features in type 1 diabetes. Points from the study as a whole: Shorter TCRB CDR3s, moderately but significantly so, were found in Type 1 diabetes patients in all four CD4+ subsets.

For these receptors, no antigen is known. Sequenced material consisted of expressed TCRB transcripts (all of the isolated RNA was reverse transcribed). Sequenced by immunoSEQ multiplex PCR; TCRdb stores in-frame clones only, minus some. This sample has 160,000 or so clones; about 8.3% occur once, and the top ten carry over 0.5%. Material for sequencing was central memory CD4+ T cells from blood. These receptor sequences come from a woman aged 18-30 years with type 1 diabetes.

The genes are TRBV29-1 and TRBJ2-5; 9 bases agree with TRBD2. J lost 4 bases, V lost 7 bases, and 4 bases had no gene match. Germline CDR1 reads SQVTM; CDR2 reads ANQGSEA. The CDR3 spans 12 residues. The CDR3 DNA reads as TGCAGCGAGCGGGGGGCCGGAGAGACCCAGTACTTC. Translated: CSERGAGETQYF.

In this sample, this clone turned up a few times. Other DNA sequences in this sample translate to the same CDR3. The V call is TRBV5-4, the J call TRBJ2-3; D is ambiguous. The CDR3 is 12 amino acids. CDR1 and CDR2 from the germline V gene are SGHNT and YYREEE (reference sequence). The V gene lost 4 bases and the J gene lost 0 bases, with 3 bases spanning the gap. The CDR3 region is CASSLSTDTQYF. CDR3 sequence (DNA): TGTGCCAGCAGCCTAAGCACAGATACGCAGTATTTT.

This clone was seen a few times. The chain employs TRBV9 and TRBJ2-7; a weak D match, TRBD1 (6 bases). The CDR3 contains 12 residues. The V end lost 3 bases, the J end lost 7 bases, and 11 bases lay between the germline ends. Germline loops: CDR1 SGDLS, CDR2 YYNGEE. CDR3 nucleotides: TGTGCCAGCAGCGCGATACAGGGAGAGCAGTACTTC. Its translation: CASSAIQGEQYF.

There are a few counts of this clone. The chain is built from TRBV29-1 and TRBJ2-3; a weak D match, TRBD1 (6 bases). Germline V CDR1 and CDR2: SQVTM, ANQGSEA. The CDR3 is made up of 13 amino acids. Trimming shortened V by 7 bases and J by 6 bases, and 17 bases separated the two germline ends. The CDR3 nucleotides are TGCAGCGGGGGACACACCACACGGGATACGCAGTATTTT. This gives the protein CSGGHTTRDTQYF.

This chain uses TRBV7-9 with TRBJ2-7; tentatively, D is TRBD2 (5 bases). Germline values: CDR1 SEHNR, CDR2 FQNEAQ (reference sequence). The V gene lost 0 bases and the J gene lost 4 bases, with 7 bases spanning the gap. This CDR3 is built from 13 residues. The CDR3, as DNA: TGTGCCAGCAGCTTAGCACGGGAATACGAGCAGTACTTC. It specifies CASSLAREYEQYF.

This clone was seen a few times. The V call is TRBV28, the J call TRBJ1-4, with 7 bases identical to TRBD1. The CDR3 has 12 amino acids. The V segment lost 6 bases and the J segment 13 bases; nucleotides outside the gene matches: 8. Germline loops: CDR1 MDHEN, CDR2 SYDVKM. DNA for the CDR3: TGTGCCAGCAGCCCGGGACAGAAAGGACTGTTTTTT. Its protein product is CASSPGQKGLFF.

The chain is built from TRBV7-2 and TRBJ2-7; D unresolved. The germline CDR1 and CDR2 sequences are SGHTA and FQGNSA. The CDR3 covers 15 residues. Deletions cut 1 base from V and 4 bases from J, with 14 bases between. CDR3 nucleotide sequence: TGTGCCAGCAGCTTAGGGTTCCCAGAAGTTTACGAGCAGTACTTC. It yields the protein CASSLGFPEVYEQYF.

V is TRBV2 and J is TRBJ2-7; 8 nucleotides agree with TRBD1. J gave up 2 bases and V 6 bases, and 6 bases lay outside the gene matches. The germline V gene has CDR1 SNHLY and CDR2 FYNNEI. The CDR3 sequence is 14 residues long. The CDR3 sequence: CASRAGTGTYEQYF. CDR3 DNA sequence: TGTGCCAGCAGGGCCGGGACAGGAACCTACGAGCAGTACTTC. Full variable domain (rest looked up from reference TRBV2 and TRBJ2-7): EPEVTQTPSHQVTQMGQEVILRCVPISNHLYFYWYRQILGQKVEFLVSFYNNEISEKSEIFDDQFSVERPDGSNFTLKIRSTKLEDSAMYFCASRAGTGTYEQYFGPGTRLTVT.

Comments on this clone: Within the sample, other DNA sequences also encode this same CDR3. This chain uses TRBV7-2 with TRBJ2-5; D gene ambiguous. The V and J ends lost 1 base and 3 bases respectively, with 6 bases between them. The CDR3 runs 13 residues. Germline assignment: CDR1 SGHTA and CDR2 FQGNSA. The CDR3 region has the DNA TGTGCCAGCAGCTTAGGGAGCGAAGAGACCCAGTACTTC. It codes for CASSLGSEETQYF.

This clone came up a few times. The rearrangement uses TRBV29-1 and TRBJ2-1; 7 positions match TRBD1. The CDR3 length is 12 residues. Germline V gives CDR1 SQVTM, CDR2 ANQGSEA. V lost 6 bases and J lost 9; bases outside the gene matches: 8. Here the CDR3 reads CSVGRGMSEQFF. CDR3 nucleotide sequence: TGCAGCGTAGGCAGGGGGATGAGTGAGCAGTTCTTC.

This clone was observed at least ten times. The chain links TRBV7-6 to TRBJ2-6, with unresolved D. The CDR3 runs 16 residues. V was trimmed by 1 base and J by 2 bases, leaving 9 bases between them. Germline V CDR1 and CDR2: SGHVS, FNYEAQ. The CDR3 DNA reads as TGTGCCAGCAGCTTAGATGCGGTAGCTGGGGCCAACGTCCTGACTTTC. Protein sequence: CASSLDAVAGANVLTF.

This clone was counted many times. This chain joins TRBV29-1 and TRBJ2-5, with 8 bases matching TRBD1. The germline V gene encodes CDR1 SQVTM and CDR2 ANQGSEA. The CDR3 consists of 13 residues. The V and J ends lost 5 bases and 3 bases, in that order; junction bases with no gene match: 5. The CDR3 region has the DNA TGCAGCGTTCGGACAGGGTGGGAAGAGACCCAGTACTTC. Protein product: CSVRTGWEETQYF.

Concerning this clone itself: Additional DNA sequences in this sample encode the identical CDR3. This chain connects TRBV28 to TRBJ1-5; possible D gene TRBD1, 5 bases. The CDR3 length is 12 residues. Trimming stripped 5 bases from V and 7 bases from J, with 9 bases between. CDR1 is MDHEN and CDR2 is SYDVKM in the germline V gene. For the CDR3, the DNA is TGTGCCAGCAGTGGGGGGTCCCAGCCCCAGCATTTT. Protein product: CASSGGSQPQHF.

V and J are TRBV4-3 and TRBJ2-3, with 7 positions matching TRBD1. CDR1 is LGHNA and CDR2 is YSLEER in the germline V gene. The CDR3 sequence is 16 residues long. J lost 0 bases, V lost 4 bases, and 7 bases had no gene match. As DNA, the CDR3 is TGCGCCAGCAGCCGGAGAGGGGGCTCTAGCACAGATACGCAGTATTTT. This translates into CASSRRGGSSTDTQYF.

This clone was picked up a small number of times. The genes are TRBV6-5 and TRBJ1-1; no definite D call. Germline V gene data show CDR1 as MNHEY and CDR2 as SVGAGI. The V and J ends lost 2 bases and 5 bases respectively, with 9 bases between them. The CDR3 is 13 amino acids. The CDR3 here is CASSYEGRTEAFF. The CDR3 DNA sequence: TGTGCCAGCAGTTACGAGGGTAGGACTGAAGCTTTCTTT.

This clone turned up a few times. The chain joins TRBV15 to TRBJ1-2; tentative D call: TRBD1 (5 bases). The germline V and J ends were trimmed by 0 bases and 8 bases, with 22 bases remaining between them. The CDR3 is 17 residues long. Germline CDR1 and CDR2: LNHNV and YYDKDF (reference sequence). CDR3: CATSRESAGGRDGGYTF. CDR3 sequence (DNA): TGTGCCACCAGCAGAGAATCAGCCGGCGGGAGGGACGGAGGCTACACCTTC.

The chain joins TRBV7-2 to TRBJ2-3; D possibly corresponds to TRBD2 (5 bases). V gave up 6 bases and J gave up 4 bases, with 17 bases separating them. The germline gives CDR1 SGHTA, CDR2 FQGNSA. The CDR3 is 15 residues long. CDR3 sequence: CASSQYGLSSDTQYF. DNA of the CDR3: TGTGCCAGCAGTCAGTATGGACTGAGTTCAGATACGCAGTATTTT.

This clone was observed a handful of times. The chain uses TRBV7-2 and TRBJ1-2; D possibly corresponds to TRBD1 (6 bases). V was pared by 5 bases and J by 7 bases, with 17 bases between. In germline, CDR1 is SGHTA, CDR2 FQGNSA. The CDR3 consists of 14 residues. The CDR3 reads CASSPKQGLVGYTF. The CDR3 DNA sequence: TGTGCCAGCAGCCCAAAACAGGGCCTCGTTGGCTACACCTTC.

The CDR3 reads CASKTSGAYEQYF. CDR3 bases: TGTGCCAGCAAAACTAGCGGAGCCTACGAGCAGTACTTC. The chain carries TRBV28 and TRBJ2-7; TRBD2 agrees at 8 bases. V trimming: 7 bases; J trimming: 2 bases; junction bases outside the gene matches: 4. Germline assignment: CDR1 MDHEN and CDR2 SYDVKM. CDR3 length: 13 residues.

There are a few counts of this clone. This chain connects TRBV6-5 to TRBJ1-1, with D unresolved. The germline gives CDR1 MNHEY, CDR2 SVGAGI. The CDR3 is 14 amino acids. Trimming left V 8 bases short and J 4 bases short, with 17 bases between. The CDR3 region has the DNA TGTGCCAGCGGAACCTATAGAACTAGCACTGAAGCTTTCTTT. Amino acid sequence: CASGTYRTSTEAFF.

This clone has a handful of counts. The CDR3 nucleotides read TGCGCCAGCAGCCCCGGACTAGTCGGACAAGAGACCCAGTACTTC. Its protein is CASSPGLVGQETQYF. The chain uses TRBV5-1 and TRBJ2-5, with TRBD2 matching 7 bases. Germline V gene sequence: CDR1 SGHRS, CDR2 YFSETQ. The CDR3 covers 15 residues. Trimming removed 4 bases from V and 2 bases from J; junction bases left unmatched: 8.

CDR3 sequence (DNA): TGTGCCTGGACCCACCGGGGATCCGCTGAAGCTTTCTTT. Amino acids: CAWTHRGSAEAFF. V usage is TRBV30 and J usage is TRBJ1-1; no reliable D call. CDR1 GTSNPN and CDR2 SVGIG come from the germline V gene (reference sequence). The V end was cut by 4 bases, the J end by 6 bases, with 15 bases between. The CDR3 is 13 amino acids.